The 14 T cell receptor beta chains in this list originate from one sample, sequenced in a study of T cells in Graves' hyperthyroidism and ophthalmopathy. Using RNA transcripts as the source, TCR beta CDR3 regions were amplified. First-round RT-PCR with HTBI primers amplified the TCR CDR3 region. TCRdb re-called the multiplex PCR reads through MiXCR, storing one row per CDR3 protein. The sample holds hundreds of thousands of distinct CDR3 sequences, 15% to 20% seen once. Specimen: blood. Receptor source: a man aged 35 to 55 with Graves' ophthalmopathy.

Only one count was recorded for this clonotype. The chain carries TRBV4-2 and TRBJ1-4; perhaps TRBD1 as D (6 bases). Germline loops: CDR1 LGHNA, CDR2 YNFKEQ. The V and J ends lost 5 bases and 5 bases respectively, with 15 bases between them. There are 15 residues in the CDR3. The CDR3 region has the DNA TGTGCCAGCAGCAACCCGACAGGCGGCAATGAAAAACTGTTTTTT. Protein: CASSNPTGGNEKLFF.

This clonotype was recorded a few times. This chain links TRBV20-1 with TRBJ2-3, with TRBD1 identical over 10 bases. J gave up 3 bases and V 2 bases, and 11 bases lay outside the gene matches. The CDR3 loop spans 17 amino acids. Germline lookup yields CDR1 DFQATT and CDR2 SNEGSKA (reference sequence). The CDR3 nucleotides read TGCAGTGCTAGAAGACAGGGGGCTGTGTTAAGGACAGATACGCAGTATTTT. Amino acids: CSARRQGAVLRTDTQYF.

The rearrangement joins TRBV7-9 to TRBJ2-5, with a weak D call TRBD1 (6 bases). V lost 6 bases, J lost 5 bases, and 10 bases lay in between. Germline-derived CDR1 and CDR2 are SEHNR and FQNEAQ (reference sequence). The CDR3 has 12 amino acids. The CDR3 loop reads CASRTGMETQYF. The CDR3 nucleotides are TGTGCCAGCAGAACAGGGATGGAGACCCAGTACTTC. Full variable domain (remainder filled in from reference TRBV7-9 and TRBJ2-5): DTGVSQNPRHKITKRGQNVTFRCDPISEHNRLYWYRQTLGQGPEFLTYFQNEAQLEKSRLLSDRFSAERPKGSFSTLEIQRTEQGDSAMYLCASRTGMETQYFGPGTRLLVL.

There are many counts of this clonotype. V is TRBV11-2 and J is TRBJ2-3; 15 positions match TRBD2. The CDR3 sequence is 19 residues long. The ends lost 6 bases at V and 8 bases at J; junction bases unmatched: 18. Germline CDR1 and CDR2: SGHAT and FQNNGV. The CDR3 protein is CASRGYRTAGLAGGSTQYF. The CDR3 DNA sequence: TGTGCCAGCAGGGGGTATCGGACAGCGGGACTAGCGGGAGGCAGTACGCAGTATTTT.

This clonotype has ten or more counts. The V call is TRBV3-1, the J call TRBJ2-5, with D possibly being TRBD1 (6 bases). Germline V gene data show CDR1 as LGHDT and CDR2 as YNNKEL (reference sequence). This CDR3 comprises 12 residues. V lost 8 bases to trimming and J lost 5 bases, with 12 bases between them. The DNA for the CDR3 is TGTGCCAGCGGCAGGGGTGGGGAGACCCAGTACTTC. It encodes CASGRGGETQYF.

CDR3 loop: CASSVGGGGNDYGYTF. CDR3 nucleotide sequence: TGTGCCAGCAGCGTAGGGGGGGGGGGAAACGACTATGGCTACACCTTC. The V and J genes are TRBV9 and TRBJ1-2, with D perhaps TRBD1 (5 bases). The CDR3 consists of 16 residues. Germline V CDR1 and CDR2: SGDLS, YYNGEE. Trimming cost V 0 bases and J 3 bases, with 15 bases left between them.

This clonotype came up a few times. The chain couples TRBV7-9 to TRBJ2-7; D is perhaps TRBD1 or TRBD2 (10 bases each). Germline V gene sequence: CDR1 SEHNR, CDR2 FQNEAQ (reference sequence). The V gene lost 4 bases and the J gene lost 4 bases, with 29 bases spanning the gap. The CDR3 contains 19 residues. As DNA, the CDR3 is TGTGCCAGCAGCTCCGTCGGGACAGGGGTGACTAGCGGGTGGTACGAGCAGTACTTC. Translated, it gives CASSSVGTGVTSGWYEQYF.

Note on this clonotype: A read error may explain this, as a much larger clone is one base away. This chain links TRBV7-9 with TRBJ2-1; tentative D call: TRBD1 (6 bases). Germline loops: CDR1 SEHNR, CDR2 FQNEAQ (reference sequence). The CDR3 has 15 amino acids. In nucleotides, the CDR3 is TGTGCCAGCAGCCTGAGGGGGAGTTACAACAATGAGCGGTTCTTC. The encoded protein is CASSLRGSYNNERFF. Variable domain in full (rest from reference TRBV7-9 and TRBJ2-1): DTGVSQNPRHKITKRGQNVTFRCDPISEHNRLYWYRQTLGQGPEFLTYFQNEAQLEKSRLLSDRFSAERPKGSFSTLEIQRTEQGDSAMYLCASSLRGSYNNERFFGPGTRLTVL.

This clonotype was counted many times. The chain is built from TRBV20-1 and TRBJ1-4, with D unclear. CDR3 length: 13 residues. V lost 1 base and J lost 0, with 3 bases in between. From germline, CDR1 is DFQATT and CDR2 SNEGSKA (reference sequence). The chain's CDR3 is CSARGTTNEKLFF. CDR3 DNA sequence: TGCAGTGCTAGAGGAACAACTAATGAAAAACTGTTTTTT.

This clonotype was seen a handful of times. This chain links TRBV5-1 with TRBJ1-4; tentative D call: TRBD1 (5 bases). The CDR3 has 14 residues. Trimming took off 5 bases at V and 0 bases at J, with 8 bases between the two ends. CDR1 and CDR2 (germline): SGHRS, YFSETQ. Here the CDR3 reads CASSDSATNEKLFF. DNA for the CDR3: TGCGCCAGCAGTGACAGTGCAACTAATGAAAAACTGTTTTTT. Full variable domain (outside the CDR3, taken from reference TRBV5-1 and TRBJ1-4): KAGVTQTPRYLIKTRGQQVTLSCSPISGHRSVSWYQQTPGQGLQFLFEYFSETQRNKGNFPGRFSGRQFSNSRSEMNVSTLELGDSALYLCASSDSATNEKLFFGSGTQLSVL.

This clonotype was found a few times. This rearrangement joins TRBV12-5 to TRBJ2-7; 9 nucleotides line up with TRBD1. Germline assignment: CDR1 LGHNT and CDR2 FRNRAP. The CDR3 has 14 residues. With 6 bases clipped from V and 1 base from J, the junction kept 4 bases outside the gene matches. CDR3 nucleotides: TGTGCTAGTGGACCGGGACAGGGTTCCTACGAGCAGTACTTC. Protein product: CASGPGQGSYEQYF.

V gene TRBV6-1 combines with J gene TRBJ2-1; D possibly corresponds to TRBD2 (6 bases). Germline CDR1 reads MNHNS; CDR2 reads SASEGT. V was trimmed by 2 bases and J by 4 bases, leaving 12 bases between them. CDR3 length: 15 amino acids. The CDR3 sequence: CASSEIRGSYNEQFF. The CDR3 DNA is TGTGCCAGCAGTGAAATTCGGGGGAGTTACAATGAGCAGTTCTTC.

Many counts were recorded for this clonotype. The V and J genes are TRBV2 and TRBJ1-5; a possible D gene is TRBD1 (5 bases). The CDR3 is 14 residues long. Trimming left V 4 bases short and J 7 bases short, with 14 bases between. Germline CDR1 is SNHLY and CDR2 is FYNNEI. CDR3: CASSASGTPQPQHF. CDR3 in DNA: TGTGCCAGCAGTGCTTCTGGGACCCCGCAGCCCCAGCATTTT.

This clonotype has only a few counts. The DNA of the CDR3 is TGTGCCAGCAGCTTAAGCGAGTCTAGCACAGATACGCAGTATTTT. Protein: CASSLSESSTDTQYF. The gene calls are TRBV7-6 and TRBJ2-3, with D unresolved. V lost 2 bases, J lost 0 bases, and 9 bases lay in between. Germline-derived CDR1 and CDR2 are SGHVS and FNYEAQ. The CDR3 runs 15 residues.